The TCR beta chain described here comes from a study of graft-versus-host responses after intestinal transplantation. Sequencing used immunoSEQ multiplex PCR; TCRdb keeps in-frame clones, though not all of them. The sample carries over 85,000 clones, just over 90% recorded once. Remarks on this clone: Its target is unknown.

The TCR sequence derives from a human donor who received an intestinal transplant. The specimen comprised unstimulated CD8+ T cells sorted from spleen or lymph node cells, sampled before intestinal transplant.

The CDR3: CASRTSVYEQYF. The DNA of the CDR3 is TGCGCCAGCAGGACTAGCGTGTACGAGCAGTACTTC. The chain recombines TRBV5-1 with TRBJ2-7, with 8 bases fitting TRBD2. This CDR3 is 12 amino acids long. The V segment lost 5 bases and the J segment 4 bases; nucleotides outside the gene matches: 2. Germline CDR1 SGHRS, CDR2 YFSETQ.